This T cell receptor beta chain comes out of a study of vaccination effects on CD4 cells after COVID-19. Study as a whole: Convalescent patients, three in all, were sampled both early and late after vaccination. Samples were taken post-vaccine, and their median timing was 72 days after the second dose.

With regard to this clone: What it recognizes is unknown.

This table comes from immunoSEQ multiplex PCR, and its TCRdb copy is limited to in-frame clones, with some not included. The data hold roughly 35,000 clones, with roughly 80% observed a single time. Scientists isolated CD4+ T cells after a roughly nine-day culture period ended. The person had a PCR-confirmed SARS-CoV-2 infection during March to December 2020. Participants received two doses of either the BNT162b2 or mRNA-1273 vaccine. Fresh IL-2-containing medium replaced half the medium on days 3 and 7. The length of the CDR3 is 15 residues. The V gene's germline CDR1 is SGHVS and CDR2 FQNEAQ. Trimming shortened V by 6 bases and J by 6 bases, and 21 bases separated the two germline ends.

The chain joins TRBV7-8 to TRBJ2-7, with D perhaps TRBD1 (6 bases). This TCR was sampled from a human donor who had a prior SARS-CoV-2 infection. The source material was CD4+ T cells from PBMCs cultured without peptide, sampled after COVID-19 vaccination. CDR3 amino acids: CASRSYGTPATEQYF. In DNA, the CDR3 is TGTGCCAGCAGGTCTTACGGGACACCCGCGACCGAGCAGTACTTC.